This entry is about one T cell receptor (beta chain). Using immunoSEQ multiplex PCR, the repertoire was profiled, and TCRdb retains in-frame clones only, with some absent. This table has roughly 200,000 clones, about 86% appearing once. This specimen comes from a study of blood T cell repertoires in COVID-19. The wider study: Acute-phase and convalescent COVID-19 samples originated in the United States, Italy and Spain. T cells, B-cell-depleted T cells, or PBMCs supplied cDNA or gDNA.

The CDR3 extends over 13 amino acids. From germline, CDR1 is LNHDA and CDR2 SQIVND (reference sequence). The ends were cut back, 4 bases at V and 2 bases at J, with 8 bases in the middle. The chain has TRBV19 and TRBJ2-5; no clear D. The TCR was taken from a man aged 35 to 55 with active or convalescent COVID-19. The material sequenced was peripheral blood. The CDR3 region is CASSSTRQETQYF. In nucleotides, the CDR3 is TGTGCCAGTAGTAGTACCAGACAAGAGACCCAGTACTTC.